The text below deals with one T cell receptor (beta chain). The antigen remains unidentified. Germline-derived CDR1 and CDR2 are MNHEY and SVGEGT. Trimming shortened V by 8 bases and J by 4 bases, and 6 bases separated the two germline ends. This CDR3 has 11 residues. This record belongs to a study of post-analysis software for immune sequencing data. Unique molecular identifiers had been added to the TCR beta cDNA libraries. A single record per CDR3 protein comes from TCRdb applying MiXCR to the PCR reads. There are around 710,000 distinct CDR3 sequences in the sample; under 60% occur only once, and roughly 4.5% lies in the top ten. Findings and limits, study-wide: When patients were compared with controls, 4 or 5 TRBV segments were more frequent, TRBV5-6, TRBV5-1 and TRBV20-1 among them.

The rearrangement links TRBV6-2 or TRBV6-3 to TRBJ1-5; D gene uncertain. The source material was blood. This clonotype was obtained from a girl aged 10-17 years with multiple sclerosis. CDR3 DNA sequence: TGTGCCAGCGGTCAAAATCAGCCCCAGCATTTT. Protein: CASGQNQPQHF.